Each of the 30 T cell receptor beta chains below was sequenced from the same sample in a study of blood T cell repertoires in COVID-19 (dated by TCRdb to between 2020 and 2021). Library preparation employed the immunoSEQ multiplex PCR assay. In its TCRdb copy, this immuneACCESS table keeps in-frame sequences only and misses some clones. Where compared with another copy, unresolved V genes explain less than half of these, and the others have no known cause. This sample lists around 110,000 clones; 90% were detected once. The ten largest clonotypes hold approximately 1.7% of the sample. Specimen: peripheral blood. The origin of the receptors is a human donor with active COVID-19. The donor label of this sample is uncertain.

V is TRBV4-3 and J is TRBJ2-3; 9 nucleotides line up with TRBD2. After removal of 3 bases from V and 0 bases from J, the junction contained 16 bases not matched to a gene. CDR1 LGHNA and CDR2 YSLEER come from the germline V gene. The CDR3 loop spans 20 amino acids. The CDR3: CASSQGLAGDADSSTDTQYF. In nucleotides, the CDR3 is TGCGCCAGCAGCCAGGGATTAGCGGGGGACGCGGACTCTAGCACAGATACGCAGTATTTT.

This sequence joins TRBV19 and TRBJ1-5; weak D call: TRBD1 (6 bases). The germline CDR1 and CDR2 sequences are LNHDA and SQIVND (reference sequence). V lost 2 bases and J lost 4, with 21 bases in between. This CDR3 is built from 18 residues. This CDR3 reads CASSISPGTRRQNQPQHF. The CDR3 DNA is TGTGCCAGTAGTATAAGTCCCGGGACAAGAAGACAAAATCAGCCCCAGCATTTT. The whole variable domain, filled in from reference TRBV19 and TRBJ1-5, reads DGGITQSPKYLFRKEGQNVTLSCEQNLNHDAMYWYRQDPGQGLRLIYYSQIVNDFQKGDIAEGYSVSREKKESFPLTVTSAQKNPTAFYLCASSISPGTRRQNQPQHFGDGTRLSIL.

V usage is TRBV6-5 and J usage is TRBJ2-7, with 13 bases lining up with TRBD2. The germline V gene has CDR1 MNHEY and CDR2 SVGAGI. This CDR3 has 15 residues. After removal of 0 bases from V and 12 bases from J, the junction contained 8 bases not matched to a gene. CDR3 DNA: TGTGCCAGCAGTTACTCACGGACTAGCGGGGGTTTGATGTACTTC. Amino acid sequence: CASSYSRTSGGLMYF.

The chain recombines TRBV11-3 with TRBJ1-3, with TRBD1 matching 7 bases. The V segment lost 5 bases and the J segment 4 bases; nucleotides outside the gene matches: 5. In germline, CDR1 is SGHNT, CDR2 YENEEA. The CDR3 runs to 14 residues. Written as DNA, the CDR3 is TGTGCCAGCAGCCTAGGGGGCGTCGGAAACACCATATATTTT. It codes for CASSLGGVGNTIYF.

This chain joins TRBV14 and TRBJ2-3; no reliable D call. Trimming cost V 2 bases and J 0 bases, with 18 bases left between them. The CDR3 consists of 18 residues. The germline gives CDR1 SGHDN, CDR2 FVKESK. The DNA for the CDR3 is TGTGCCAGCAGCCAACTCCCGGCGGTGGTTCCTAGCACAGATACGCAGTATTTT. This translates into CASSQLPAVVPSTDTQYF.

The CDR3 spells CASSDPTATEAFF. The CDR3 nucleotides are TGTGCCAGCAGTGACCCAACAGCAACTGAAGCTTTCTTT. This chain links TRBV6-1 with TRBJ1-1, with D unresolved. This CDR3 spans 13 amino acids. Trimming removed 3 bases from V and 5 bases from J, with 10 bases in between. Germline-derived CDR1 and CDR2 are MNHNS and SASEGT.

The chain uses TRBV6-5 and TRBJ2-7; D possibly corresponds to TRBD1 (5 bases). The CDR3 is 15 amino acids. V lost 0 bases, J lost 3 bases, and 12 bases lay in between. Germline V gives CDR1 MNHEY, CDR2 SVGAGI. The CDR3 reads CASSYSINRGYEQYF. DNA for the CDR3: TGTGCCAGCAGTTACTCGATTAATAGGGGCTACGAGCAGTACTTC.

The V call is TRBV30, the J call TRBJ1-4; D gene uncertain. The germline V gene has CDR1 GTSNPN and CDR2 SVGIG (reference sequence). The CDR3 covers 13 residues. V was shortened by 4 bases and J by 5 bases, with 11 bases between the two germline ends. The CDR3: CAWNRVGNEKLFF. The CDR3 nucleotides read TGTGCCTGGAACCGCGTCGGGAATGAAAAACTGTTTTTT.

This clone was seen only a few times. V gene TRBV30 combines with J gene TRBJ1-2, with no clear D. Germline V gene data show CDR1 as GTSNPN and CDR2 as SVGIG (reference sequence). The V end lost 0 bases, the J end lost 5 bases, and 7 bases lay between the germline ends. This CDR3 has 12 amino acids. The CDR3 nucleotides read TGTGCCTGGAGTGTAGCTGATTATGGCTACACCTTC. It codes for CAWSVADYGYTF.

The rearrangement links TRBV20-1 to TRBJ1-1, with 7 bases matching TRBD1. Germline V gene sequence: CDR1 DFQATT, CDR2 SNEGSKA (reference sequence). CDR3 size: 11 residues. CDR3 nucleotide sequence: TGCAGGACCACCAGGGGGACTGAAGCTTTCTTT. It encodes CRTTRGTEAFF.

The CDR3 bases are TGCGCCAGCAGCCAAGTATCGCGGGGGGACCTCACAGATACGCAGTATTTT. Translation: CASSQVSRGDLTDTQYF. This chain uses TRBV4-1 with TRBJ2-3, with TRBD2 matching 8 bases. Unmatched junction bases numbered 8, after V lost 1 base and J lost 2 bases. Germline loops: CDR1 MGHRA, CDR2 YSYEKL. The CDR3 totals 17 residues.

This sequence joins TRBV28 and TRBJ2-7; TRBD2 matches 8 bases. This CDR3 is built from 15 residues. The germline V gene encodes CDR1 MDHEN and CDR2 SYDVKM. Losses at the gene ends were 6 bases for V and 2 bases for J; bases not matched to a gene: 9. CDR3 amino acids: CASRPTSGNTYEQYF. The CDR3 bases are TGTGCCAGCAGGCCTACTAGCGGCAATACCTACGAGCAGTACTTC.

V and J are TRBV10-3 and TRBJ2-3; 9 positions match TRBD2. There are 15 residues in the CDR3. With 8 bases clipped from V and 2 bases from J, the junction kept 8 bases outside the gene matches. Germline CDR1 and CDR2: ENHRY and SYGVKD. For the CDR3, the DNA is TGTGCCATCTCTCGAGCGGGGGGCCACACAGATACGCAGTATTTT. Encoded protein: CAISRAGGHTDTQYF.

The chain recombines TRBV18 with TRBJ2-3, with 8 bases aligning to TRBD2. The J segment lost 2 bases and the V segment lost 4 bases, leaving 5 bases of the junction unmatched. The CDR3 is 15 amino acids. Per the germline V gene, CDR1 is KGHSH and CDR2 is LQKENI. CDR3 protein: CASSQSSGFTDTQYF. The CDR3, as DNA: TGTGCCAGCTCACAGTCTAGCGGGTTCACAGATACGCAGTATTTT.

The chain employs TRBV7-9 and TRBJ2-7, with a weak D call TRBD2 (6 bases). This CDR3 contains 14 residues. Germline-derived CDR1 and CDR2 are SEHNR and FQNEAQ (reference sequence). The V and J ends lost 6 bases and 5 bases respectively, with 17 bases between them. The DNA for the CDR3 is TGTGCCAGCAGTCGACTGGAGGGGTTCCACGAGCAGTACTTC. Its protein product is CASSRLEGFHEQYF.

This clone was picked up a small number of times. The chain links TRBV3-1 (or the pseudogene TRBV3-2) to TRBJ2-2, with TRBD2 matching over 12 bases. The V gene end was trimmed by 3 bases and the J gene end by 6 bases; junction bases not matched to a gene: 5. CDR3 length equals 16 residues. The germline gives CDR1 LGHDT, CDR2 YNNKEL (reference sequence). The CDR3 spells CASSQLAGGSPGELFF. The CDR3 DNA is TGTGCCAGCAGCCAGCTAGCGGGGGGGTCACCCGGGGAGCTGTTTTTT.

The count of this clone is one. The rearrangement uses TRBV6-5 and TRBJ2-7; 13 bases map to TRBD2. V dropped 2 bases and J dropped 3; count of bases not matched to a gene: 4. Germline V gene sequence: CDR1 MNHEY, CDR2 SVGAGI. The CDR3 totals 16 residues. CDR3 region: CASSYGTSGAIYEQYF. CDR3 bases: TGTGCCAGCAGTTACGGGACTAGCGGGGCCATCTACGAGCAGTACTTC.

This clone was seen only a few times. J is TRBJ1-5 and V is TRBV3-1 (or the pseudogene TRBV3-2); 7 nucleotides line up with TRBD1. J was trimmed by 4 bases and V by 4 bases; bases with no gene match: 7. This CDR3 contains 15 residues. From germline, CDR1 is LGHDT and CDR2 YNNKEL (reference sequence). The CDR3 region is CASSPRGQDNQPQHF. The CDR3 nucleotides are TGTGCCAGCAGCCCTCGTGGACAGGATAATCAGCCCCAGCATTTT.

The CDR3 region has the DNA TGTGCCAGCAGCCACGACAGGGGCCCCTACGAGCAGTACTTC. Protein product: CASSHDRGPYEQYF. This chain connects TRBV5-4 to TRBJ2-7; TRBD1 aligns across 8 bases. Germline V gene lookup returns CDR1 SGHNT and CDR2 YYREEE (reference sequence). CDR3 length: 14 amino acids. J gave up 2 bases and V 4 bases, and 5 bases lay outside the gene matches.

The rearrangement joins TRBV11-3 to TRBJ2-5; no clear D. The CDR3 loop spans 17 amino acids. The V gene's germline CDR1 is SGHNT and CDR2 YENEEA. V was trimmed by 6 bases and J by 3 bases, leaving 23 bases between them. CDR3 protein: CASRAEVAESIEETQYF. In DNA, the CDR3 is TGTGCCAGCAGGGCAGAGGTAGCAGAAAGTATTGAAGAGACCCAGTACTTC.

About this clone itself: Other DNA sequences in this sample translate to the same CDR3. V gene TRBV19 combines with J gene TRBJ2-7; maybe TRBD1 (6 bases). Germline V gives CDR1 LNHDA, CDR2 SQIVND (reference sequence). V dropped 3 bases and J dropped 1 base, with 10 bases sitting between them. This CDR3 region has 14 residues. DNA for the CDR3: TGTGCCAGTAGTATTGCTGGACAGTCCTACGAGCAGTACTTC. It codes for CASSIAGQSYEQYF.

This chain links TRBV24-1 with TRBJ1-2, with D unclear. The CDR3 runs to 15 residues. Per germline, CDR1 KGHDR and CDR2 SFDVKD. V lost 1 base and J lost 3, with 11 bases in between. The CDR3 region has the DNA TGTGCCACCAGTGATTTTGGTGTGTCAGACTATGGCTACACCTTC. This encodes CATSDFGVSDYGYTF.

The chain couples TRBV7-9 to TRBJ2-6; TRBD1 agrees at 9 bases. The length of the CDR3 is 18 residues. V gave up 3 bases and J gave up 1 base; unmatched junction bases: 7. Germline V gene lookup returns CDR1 SEHNR and CDR2 FQNEAQ (reference sequence). The CDR3 region is CASSLWDREISGANVLTF. The CDR3 coding sequence is TGTGCCAGCAGCTTGTGGGACAGGGAAATTTCTGGGGCCAACGTCCTGACTTTC. Supplemented by reference TRBV7-9 and TRBJ2-6, the full variable domain reads DTGVSQNPRHKITKRGQNVTFRCDPISEHNRLYWYRQTLGQGPEFLTYFQNEAQLEKSRLLSDRFSAERPKGSFSTLEIQRTEQGDSAMYLCASSLWDREISGANVLTFGAGSRLTVL.

The rearrangement uses TRBV5-5 and TRBJ2-1; TRBD2 matches at 7 bases. V gave up 0 bases and J gave up 2 bases; unmatched junction bases: 8. The CDR3 totals 17 residues. Germline CDR1 and CDR2: SGHKS and YYEKEE (reference sequence). The CDR3 sequence is CASSLGFGGRTYNEQFF. The CDR3 region has the DNA TGTGCCAGCAGCTTGGGATTCGGGGGGAGGACCTACAATGAGCAGTTCTTC.

CDR3 residues: CASSQGGGQVGTEAFF. The CDR3 bases are TGTGCCAGCAGCCAAGGGGGGGGACAGGTGGGCACTGAAGCTTTCTTT. The V gene is TRBV3-1 (or the pseudogene TRBV3-2), the J gene TRBJ1-1, with 8 nucleotides matching TRBD1. Germline CDR1 LGHDT, CDR2 YNNKEL (reference sequence). Trimming cost V 1 base and J 4 bases; bases outside gene matches: 8. This CDR3 is 16 amino acids long.

V usage is TRBV5-1 and J usage is TRBJ2-7; 7 nucleotides line up with TRBD1. The CDR3 runs to 13 residues. Germline CDR1 is SGHRS and CDR2 is YFSETQ. The V segment lost 5 bases and the J segment 5 bases; nucleotides outside the gene matches: 7. The CDR3 region is CASRQKTGDEQYF. The CDR3 bases are TGCGCCAGCAGGCAAAAAACAGGGGACGAGCAGTACTTC.

This clone was counted only a few times. V is TRBV12-3 or TRBV12-4 and J is TRBJ2-5; no clear D. This CDR3 is built from 11 residues. Trimming removed 3 bases at V and 5 bases at J, with 4 bases between. The CDR3 bases are TGTGCCAGCAGTTTGTCGGAGACCCAGTACTTC. It is translated as CASSLSETQYF.

The chain recombines TRBV4-1 with TRBJ2-1; tentative D call: TRBD2 (6 bases). The germline CDR1 and CDR2 sequences are MGHRA and YSYEKL. CDR3 size: 13 residues. Trimming shortened V by 1 base and J by 11 bases, and 12 bases separated the two germline ends. The CDR3 DNA reads TGCGCCAGCAGCCAAGTTGGGGGGTTTAAGCAGTTCTTC. It encodes CASSQVGGFKQFF.

This sequence joins TRBV30 and TRBJ1-1, with unresolved D. V shed 5 bases and J shed 0 bases, with 13 bases lying between them. CDR3 size: 14 residues. Germline assignment: CDR1 GTSNPN and CDR2 SVGIG (reference sequence). CDR3 region: CAWSGKRVNTEAFF. CDR3 coding DNA: TGTGCCTGGTCGGGGAAGAGAGTGAACACTGAAGCTTTCTTT.

V and J are TRBV4-1 and TRBJ1-2, with TRBD1 matching over 7 bases. Germline CDR1 is MGHRA and CDR2 is YSYEKL. V lost 7 bases, J lost 3 bases, and 2 bases stayed unmatched. This CDR3 contains 12 residues. In DNA form, the CDR3 reads TGCGCCAGCAAGGGGACAGACTATGGCTACACCTTC. Encoded protein: CASKGTDYGYTF.